This T cell receptor (beta chain) was profiled in a study of molecular identifiers for immune sequencing clone quantification. Study-level points and caveats: Barcode-sharing identical TCR molecules could underestimate highly expanded clone sizes. Investigators reportedly could detect spiked Jurkat TCR RNA from one cell among 950,000 or so naive cells. In naive cells, under 1% of molecules belonged to clones above 20 RNA copies, against over 99% in effector cells.

TCRdb fed the PCR reads into MiXCR, producing one record per CDR3 protein. This sample has about 12,000 distinct CDR3 sequences, with about 18% found just once. As CD8+CD4-CCR7+CD45RA+ cells, naive CD8 T cells were sorted. With regard to this clonotype: Its cognate antigen is unknown. The junction departs from germline at one end; a sequencing error may be responsible.

Germline assignment: CDR1 SGHVS and CDR2 FQNEAQ. The CDR3 has 16 amino acids. The source material was naive CD8+ T cells from blood, with Jurkat cell RNA spiked in. Subset indicated: FACS-sorted CD8+CD4-CCR7+CD45RA+ naive T cells. The chain employs TRBV7-8 and TRBJ2-3; either TRBD1 or TRBD2 may supply D (6 bases each). This receptor was obtained from a human donor in good health. Some libraries in this study had Jurkat cell RNA spiked in. This CDR3 reads CASSPLGGGRADAQYF. The CDR3 coding sequence is TGTGCCAGCAGCCCATTGGGGGGCGGTCGGGCAGATGCGCAGTATTTT.